This T cell receptor beta chain stems from a study of shared clonotypes between healthy human individuals. Study context: CD4 naive cells filled three plates per donor, CD4 memory three, CD8 naive two and CD8 memory one.

Assay execution proceeded at the deep level. Sequencing was performed with immunoSEQ multiplex PCR; in TCRdb, only in-frame clones are kept and a portion is missing. The repertoire holds some 1 million clones, with approximately 72% as singletons. This clone was seen just once. This receptor was identified in a man in his late teens or twenties in good health. The sample consisted of memory CD4+ T cells sorted from blood. The subset: CD45RA-negative fraction.

Here the CDR3 DNA reads TGCGCCAGCAGTGAGTCCCCCCCGGGTACGCAGTATTTT. Amino acid sequence: CASSESPPGTQYF. The chain employs TRBV10-1 and TRBJ2-3, with D unclear. Germline CDR1 and CDR2: WNHNN and SYGVQD (reference sequence). V lost 0 bases and J 8 bases, leaving 9 bases between the germline ends. The CDR3 loop spans 13 amino acids.